This entry is about one T cell receptor beta chain. Its antigen is not identified. Using immunoSEQ multiplex PCR, the repertoire was profiled, and TCRdb retains in-frame clones only, with some absent. The sample shows about 25,000 clones, less than 90% of them seen only once. The data are from a study of T cells in localized non-small cell lung cancer. Findings and limits, study-wide: Measurement of T cell clonality placed uninvolved adjacent lung highest, above the level in tumor. Heterogeneity stays possible, as sequencing covered only one tumor region. Appearances in adjacent lung were noted for a median about 50 of the top 100 tumor clones. Longer survival (overall) was linked to higher T cell density in blood.

V shed 6 bases and J 6 bases; nucleotides not matched to a gene: 7. CDR1 and CDR2 (germline): MNHEY, SVGAGI. The CDR3 totals 13 residues. This sequence was found in a female donor older than 55 with stage I lung adenocarcinoma. The V call is TRBV6-5, the J call TRBJ1-2; TRBD1 matches at 7 bases. The sequencing here drew on peripheral blood, taken before any cancer treatment. CDR3 DNA sequence: TGTGCCAGCAGACGACAGGGAAAGGATGGCTACACCTTC. Residues: CASRRQGKDGYTF.